This T cell receptor (beta chain) was found in a study of response to subunit inactivated influenza vaccine. Study observations and caveats: Every seasonal influenza vaccination brings in few new T cells, the authors suggested.

From germline, CDR1 is LGHNA and CDR2 YSLEER. The CDR3 loop spans 15 amino acids. The V gene lost 0 bases and the J gene lost 4 bases, with 11 bases spanning the gap. TCRdb passed the RT-PCR reads through MiXCR, listing each CDR3 protein once. The sample has 500,000 to 550,000 distinct CDR3 sequences; 6.5% to 8% are singletons. On this clonotype itself: Its antigen is as yet unknown.

This specimen consisted of PBMCs from blood, obtained 23 to 25 months after vaccination. This sequence originates from a man between 50 and 69 years old who received an inactivated influenza vaccine. The rearrangement joins TRBV4-3 to TRBJ2-3, with unresolved D. CDR3 loop: CASSQDSLGSDTQYF. CDR3 bases: TGCGCCAGCAGCCAAGATTCTCTCGGGTCAGATACGCAGTATTTT.